The 30 T cell receptor beta chains presented below share a single source sample, sequenced in a study of blood T cell repertoires in COVID-19. Assay used: immunoSEQ multiplex PCR; TCRdb lists only in-frame clones, some missing. The sample consists of around 200,000 clones, 75% to 90% of them appearing once. Source material: PBMCs or T cells enriched from blood (not recorded which). The receptors come from a woman aged 25 to 39 who had been exposed to COVID-19.

Only a few counts were recorded for this clone. J is TRBJ1-6 and V is TRBV3-1 (or the pseudogene TRBV3-2); 7 nucleotides align to TRBD1. CDR1 is LGHDT, CDR2 YNNKEL, per germline (reference sequence). The CDR3 sequence is 17 residues long. Losses at the gene ends were 2 bases for V and 9 bases for J; bases not matched to a gene: 13. The CDR3 protein is CASSQNSYRAGGSPLHF. The CDR3 nucleotides are TGTGCCAGCAGCCAAAACTCGTACAGGGCAGGGGGTTCACCCCTCCACTTT.

J is TRBJ1-3 and V is TRBV19, with D perhaps matching TRBD1 (6 bases). With 3 bases removed from V and 0 bases from J, the gap between germline ends came to 9 bases. The CDR3 loop spans 15 amino acids. Germline V CDR1 and CDR2: LNHDA, SQIVND (reference sequence). In DNA, the CDR3 is TGTGCCAGTAGTATCCAGGGGAACTCTGGAAACACCATATATTTT. It is translated as CASSIQGNSGNTIYF. Full variable domain (missing parts from reference TRBV19 and TRBJ1-3): DGGITQSPKYLFRKEGQNVTLSCEQNLNHDAMYWYRQDPGQGLRLIYYSQIVNDFQKGDIAEGYSVSREKKESFPLTVTSAQKNPTAFYLCASSIQGNSGNTIYFGEGSWLTVV.

The rearrangement uses TRBV27 and TRBJ2-1; TRBD2 matches at 9 bases. Trimming cost V 8 bases and J 6 bases; bases outside gene matches: 8. The CDR3 is made up of 14 amino acids. From germline, CDR1 is MNHEY and CDR2 SMNVEV (reference sequence). Here the CDR3 reads CASSGAAGGNEQFF. The CDR3 bases are TGTGCCAGCTCAGGCGCAGCGGGGGGCAATGAGCAGTTCTTC.

The V call is TRBV5-1, the J call TRBJ1-4, with 9 bases matching TRBD1. The J segment lost 5 bases and the V segment lost 4 bases, leaving 3 bases of the junction unmatched. Germline CDR1 SGHRS, CDR2 YFSETQ. This CDR3 region has 14 residues. The chain's CDR3 is CASSVQGANEKLFF. Written as DNA, the CDR3 is TGCGCCAGCAGCGTACAGGGGGCCAATGAAAAACTGTTTTTT. The full variable domain, with the rest looked up from reference TRBV5-1 and TRBJ1-4, is KAGVTQTPRYLIKTRGQQVTLSCSPISGHRSVSWYQQTPGQGLQFLFEYFSETQRNKGNFPGRFSGRQFSNSRSEMNVSTLELGDSALYLCASSVQGANEKLFFGSGTQLSVL.

This sequence joins TRBV5-1 and TRBJ2-7, with TRBD2 identical over 12 bases. Germline V gene sequence: CDR1 SGHRS, CDR2 YFSETQ. This CDR3 has 16 residues. V lost 2 bases to trimming and J lost 1 base; unmatched junction nucleotides: 4. As DNA, the CDR3 is TGCGCCAGCAGCTTAATTGGGACTAGCGGGTCCTACGAGCAGTACTTC. It encodes CASSLIGTSGSYEQYF. The full variable domain, in which reference TRBV5-1 and TRBJ2-7 provide the parts outside the CDR3, is KAGVTQTPRYLIKTRGQQVTLSCSPISGHRSVSWYQQTPGQGLQFLFEYFSETQRNKGNFPGRFSGRQFSNSRSEMNVSTLELGDSALYLCASSLIGTSGSYEQYFGPGTRLTVT.

V is TRBV4-2 and J is TRBJ1-5; the D is unclear. CDR1 LGHNA and CDR2 YNFKEQ come from the germline V gene. V lost 0 bases, J lost 9 bases, and 9 bases lay in between. The CDR3 has 13 amino acids. Here the CDR3 reads CASSQDGGPPQHF. The DNA for the CDR3 is TGTGCCAGCAGCCAAGACGGAGGACCGCCCCAGCATTTT.

The chain carries TRBV30 and TRBJ2-7; TRBD1 agrees at 7 bases. The CDR3 runs to 13 residues. The germline gives CDR1 GTSNPN, CDR2 SVGIG (reference sequence). The V segment lost 3 bases and the J segment 3 bases; nucleotides outside the gene matches: 5. The CDR3 DNA reads as TGTGCCTGGAGCCGACAGGGTTACTACGAGCAGTACTTC. Its translation: CAWSRQGYYEQYF.

This clone has a count of ten or more. The V and J genes are TRBV5-1 and TRBJ1-5, with TRBD1 matching over 9 bases. Germline V gives CDR1 SGHRS, CDR2 YFSETQ. This CDR3 is built from 16 residues. Germline trimming cut 0 bases from V and 3 bases from J; bases unmatched to any gene: 4. The CDR3 is CASSLDGTGNNQPQHF. As DNA, the CDR3 is TGCGCCAGCAGCTTGGATGGGACAGGGAACAATCAGCCCCAGCATTTT.

The chain is built from TRBV2 and TRBJ2-7; TRBD1 might be the D (6 bases). The germline gives CDR1 SNHLY, CDR2 FYNNEI. Trimming removed 4 bases from V and 1 base from J, with 8 bases in between. This CDR3 has 13 amino acids. The CDR3 DNA reads as TGTGCCAGCAGTGTGGGGGCTTCCTACGAGCAGTACTTC. It codes for CASSVGASYEQYF.

This chain uses TRBV27 with TRBJ2-6, with D perhaps matching TRBD2 (5 bases). Germline CDR1 is MNHEY and CDR2 is SMNVEV (reference sequence). The CDR3 has 16 amino acids. Trimming left V 3 bases short and J 0 bases short, with 9 bases between. The CDR3 nucleotides are TGTGCCAGCAGTTTTAACGGGGTCTCTGGGGCCAACGTCCTGACTTTC. Protein product: CASSFNGVSGANVLTF.

Only one count was recorded for this clone. This chain links TRBV7-9 with TRBJ1-3, with D possibly matching TRBD1 (5 bases). Germline V CDR1 and CDR2: SEHNR, FQNEAQ (reference sequence). V lost 4 bases and J 0 bases, leaving 19 bases between the germline ends. The CDR3 has 18 residues. The CDR3 DNA is TGTGCCAGCAGCTCATTACCGGGGGAATCCGACTCTGGAAACACCATATATTTT. Translating it yields CASSSLPGESDSGNTIYF.

CDR3 in amino acids: CASSQHGRGRNSPLHF. DNA for the CDR3: TGTGCCAGCAGCCAACACGGTAGGGGGCGGAATTCACCCCTCCACTTT. The chain joins TRBV3-1 (or the pseudogene TRBV3-2) to TRBJ1-6, with 7 bases aligning to TRBD1. The ends lost 2 bases at V and 7 bases at J; junction bases unmatched: 8. Germline V gives CDR1 LGHDT, CDR2 YNNKEL (reference sequence). The CDR3 sequence is 16 residues long.

The chain is built from TRBV24-1 and TRBJ1-4; 10 nucleotides align to TRBD1. Germline V gene data show CDR1 as KGHDR and CDR2 as SFDVKD. The CDR3 runs 15 residues. The trim removed 3 bases at V and 7 bases at J, leaving 4 bases unmatched. The CDR3 reads CATSDGTGAGEKLFF. The CDR3 coding sequence is TGTGCCACCAGTGATGGGACAGGGGCGGGTGAAAAACTGTTTTTT.

This chain joins TRBV5-1 and TRBJ2-5, with 10 positions matching TRBD2. CDR1 SGHRS and CDR2 YFSETQ come from the germline V gene. The CDR3 length is 17 residues. V gave up 4 bases and J gave up 5 bases; unmatched junction bases: 14. The CDR3 DNA follows: TGCGCCAGCAGCCAGTCGGGGAGTAGCGGGGGGATGGAGACCCAGTACTTC. It yields the protein CASSQSGSSGGMETQYF.

The genes are TRBV11-2 and TRBJ2-7; TRBD1 matches 10 bases. CDR3 length equals 14 residues. Germline loops: CDR1 SGHAT, CDR2 FQNNGV. After removal of 5 bases from V and 6 bases from J, the junction contained 7 bases not matched to a gene. In DNA form, the CDR3 reads TGTGCCAGCAGCCCGACAGGGGGCAGTGGCGAGCAGTACTTC. Residues: CASSPTGGSGEQYF. The full variable domain, completed using reference TRBV11-2 and TRBJ2-7, is EAGVAQSPRYKIIEKRQSVAFWCNPISGHATLYWYQQILGQGPKLLIQFQNNGVVDDSQLPKDRFSAERLKGVDSTLKIQPAKLEDSAVYLCASSPTGGSGEQYFGPGTRLTVT.

This clone was seen a few times. V gene TRBV29-1 combines with J gene TRBJ1-1; 9 bases map to TRBD1. The CDR3 loop spans 14 amino acids. Losses at the gene ends were 1 base for V and 4 bases for J; bases not matched to a gene: 4. Germline values: CDR1 SQVTM, CDR2 ANQGSEA. The CDR3: CSVEVQGAPTEAFF. The CDR3 nucleotides read TGCAGCGTTGAAGTACAGGGGGCGCCCACTGAAGCTTTCTTT.

This clone came up once. The rearrangement links TRBV19 to TRBJ1-4, with TRBD1 identical over 8 bases. The CDR3 runs 16 residues. The V segment lost 7 bases and the J segment 1 base; nucleotides outside the gene matches: 8. Germline CDR1 reads LNHDA; CDR2 reads SQIVND (reference sequence). DNA of the CDR3: TGTGCCAGTACCGACAGGGGAGTTGGAACTAATGAAAAACTGTTTTTT. Translation: CASTDRGVGTNEKLFF.

V usage is TRBV3-1 (or the pseudogene TRBV3-2) and J usage is TRBJ2-1, with 14 bases identical to TRBD2. Per germline, CDR1 LGHDT and CDR2 YNNKEL (reference sequence). The CDR3 has 16 amino acids. The V gene end was trimmed by 4 bases and the J gene end by 7 bases; junction bases not matched to a gene: 6. The CDR3 sequence is CASSPRLAGGPNEQFF. CDR3 bases: TGTGCCAGCAGCCCCAGACTAGCGGGGGGGCCGAATGAGCAGTTCTTC.

The chain has TRBV9 and TRBJ1-4, with 8 positions matching TRBD1. CDR3 length: 18 amino acids. V lost 3 bases to trimming and J lost 12 bases; unmatched junction nucleotides: 22. The V gene's germline CDR1 is SGDLS and CDR2 YYNGEE. The CDR3 DNA reads TGTGCCAGCAGCGGATACGGGACAGGATTCCCCGATGCAGGAGAACTGTTTTTT. It yields the protein CASSGYGTGFPDAGELFF.

As regards this clone: Other DNA sequences in the sample encode the same CDR3. The chain uses TRBV5-1 and TRBJ2-3; the D is unclear. The V gene lost 0 bases and the J gene lost 1 base, with 3 bases spanning the gap. The CDR3 has 13 amino acids. Germline CDR1 and CDR2: SGHRS and YFSETQ. The DNA for the CDR3 is TGCGCCAGCAGCTTGGTCGGCACAGATACGCAGTATTTT. Protein product: CASSLVGTDTQYF.

The CDR3 region has the DNA TGTGCCAGCAGCGAAAACAGGGGTCTGAATCAGCCCCAGCATTTT. Translation gives CASSENRGLNQPQHF. The V gene is TRBV7-8, the J gene TRBJ1-5, with TRBD1 matching 7 bases. This CDR3 spans 15 amino acids. The ends lost 5 bases at V and 4 bases at J; junction bases unmatched: 8. Germline values: CDR1 SGHVS, CDR2 FQNEAQ.

The V and J genes are TRBV12-3 or TRBV12-4 and TRBJ2-1; D gene unclear. The CDR3 contains 12 residues. The V gene lost 7 bases and the J gene lost 4 bases, with 8 bases spanning the gap. CDR3 nucleotides: TGTGCCAGCACCTACGTGTACAATGAGCAGTTCTTC. This encodes CASTYVYNEQFF.

This clone is a singleton in its sample. The chain combines TRBV28 with TRBJ1-2; D gene uncertain. CDR3 length: 11 residues. The V end was cut by 4 bases, the J end by 6 bases, with 6 bases between. The germline V gene encodes CDR1 MDHEN and CDR2 SYDVKM. The CDR3 sequence is CASSWGDGYTF. In DNA, the CDR3 is TGTGCCAGCAGTTGGGGAGATGGCTACACCTTC.

V usage is TRBV18 and J usage is TRBJ1-6, with D perhaps TRBD1 (5 bases). Trimming left V 1 base short and J 5 bases short, with 15 bases between. In germline, CDR1 is KGHSH, CDR2 LQKENI. CDR3 length: 17 residues. CDR3 DNA: TGTGCCAGCTCACCACTTCCAGGGATACGCAATAATTCACCCCTCCACTTT. This translates into CASSPLPGIRNNSPLHF. The whole variable domain, filled in from reference TRBV18 and TRBJ1-6, reads NAGVMQNPRHLVRRRGQEARLRCSPMKGHSHVYWYRQLPEEGLKFMVYLQKENIIDESGMPKERFSAEFPKEGPSILRIQQVVRGDSAAYFCASSPLPGIRNNSPLHFGNGTRLTVT.

The V and J genes are TRBV14 and TRBJ2-7; D is uncertain. V was shortened by 1 base and J by 3 bases, with 10 bases between the two germline ends. Germline CDR1 and CDR2: SGHDN and FVKESK. The CDR3 is 14 residues long. The DNA of the CDR3 is TGTGCCAGCAGCCAAGTTTCTCAGAACTACGAGCAGTACTTC. Amino acid sequence: CASSQVSQNYEQYF.

This chain uses TRBV13 with TRBJ2-3; 10 bases fit TRBD2. Germline V gene lookup returns CDR1 PRHDT and CDR2 FYEKMQ (reference sequence). The ends lost 3 bases at V and 3 bases at J; junction bases unmatched: 6. The CDR3 has 16 amino acids. The chain's CDR3 is CASSFPTSGKTDTQYF. The CDR3, as DNA: TGTGCCAGCAGCTTCCCCACTAGCGGGAAGACAGATACGCAGTATTTT.

This chain uses TRBV19 with TRBJ1-1, with D perhaps matching TRBD1 (6 bases). Germline V gene sequence: CDR1 LNHDA, CDR2 SQIVND (reference sequence). The CDR3 contains 14 residues. The germline V and J ends were trimmed by 4 bases and 4 bases, with 13 bases remaining between them. CDR3 sequence reads: CASSSRDRTTEAFF. The CDR3 bases are TGTGCCAGTAGTAGTAGAGACAGGACCACTGAAGCTTTCTTT. Combining the CDR3 with reference TRBV19 and TRBJ1-1 gives the whole variable domain DGGITQSPKYLFRKEGQNVTLSCEQNLNHDAMYWYRQDPGQGLRLIYYSQIVNDFQKGDIAEGYSVSREKKESFPLTVTSAQKNPTAFYLCASSSRDRTTEAFFGQGTRLTVV.

The gene calls are TRBV30 and TRBJ2-1, with 13 bases matching TRBD2. V lost 5 bases, J lost 5 bases, and 6 bases stayed unmatched. The length of the CDR3 is 15 residues. The germline gives CDR1 GTSNPN, CDR2 SVGIG (reference sequence). In DNA, the CDR3 is TGTGCCTGGGGGGGACTAGCGGGGAGAAACAATGAGCAGTTCTTC. It yields the protein CAWGGLAGRNNEQFF. The whole variable domain, filled in from reference TRBV30 and TRBJ2-1, reads SQTIHQWPATLVQPVGSPLSLECTVEGTSNPNLYWYRQAAGRGLQLLFYSVGIGQISSEVPQNLSASRPQDRQFILSSKKLLLSDSGFYLCAWGGLAGRNNEQFFGPGTRLTVL.

V and J are TRBV10-3 and TRBJ1-6, with no clear D. CDR3 length: 14 amino acids. In germline, CDR1 is ENHRY, CDR2 SYGVKD. V gave up 3 bases and J gave up 7 bases, with 10 bases separating them. In nucleotides, the CDR3 is TGTGCCATCAGTGACGGACTAAACAATTCACCCCTCCACTTT. Translating it yields CAISDGLNNSPLHF.

This clone turned up a few times. The chain has TRBV19 and TRBJ2-2; 9 positions match TRBD1. J was trimmed by 2 bases and V by 6 bases; bases with no gene match: 4. There are 15 residues in the CDR3. The germline V gene has CDR1 LNHDA and CDR2 SQIVND (reference sequence). CDR3 DNA: TGTGCCAGTAGAACAGGGGGCCCTAACACCGGGGAGCTGTTTTTT. Protein sequence: CASRTGGPNTGELFF.